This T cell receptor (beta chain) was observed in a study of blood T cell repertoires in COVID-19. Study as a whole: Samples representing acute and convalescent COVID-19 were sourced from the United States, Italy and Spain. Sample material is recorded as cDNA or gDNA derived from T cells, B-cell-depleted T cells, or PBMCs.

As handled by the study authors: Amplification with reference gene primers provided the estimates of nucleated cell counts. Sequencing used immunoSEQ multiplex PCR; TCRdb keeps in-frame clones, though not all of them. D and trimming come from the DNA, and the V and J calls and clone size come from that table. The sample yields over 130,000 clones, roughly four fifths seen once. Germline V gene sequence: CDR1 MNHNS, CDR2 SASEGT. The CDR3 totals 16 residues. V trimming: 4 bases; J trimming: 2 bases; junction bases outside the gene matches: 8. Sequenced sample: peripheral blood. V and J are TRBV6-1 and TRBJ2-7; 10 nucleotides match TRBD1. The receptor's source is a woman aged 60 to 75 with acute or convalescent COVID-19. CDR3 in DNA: TGTGCCAGCAGTGTAGAAGGGACAGGGGAAACCTACGAGCAGTACTTC. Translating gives CASSVEGTGETYEQYF.